Below are 16 T cell receptor beta chains sequenced from a single sample in a study of blood T cell repertoires in COVID-19 (dated by TCRdb to about 2020). Libraries came from the immunoSEQ multiplex PCR assay. TCRdb re-hosts the immuneACCESS table, in-frame sequences only. Its copies lack some clones; in the studies checked, an unresolved V gene accounts for under half of them, and the cause for the rest is not known. A total of 250,000 or so clones appear in this sample, 80% to 90% of them only once. 2.5% to 4% of the sample is in the top ten clones. Sequencing used PBMCs or T cells enriched from blood (not recorded which). The origin of the receptors is a woman aged 40 to 49 who had been exposed to COVID-19.

This clone has just a few counts. The gene calls are TRBV10-2 and TRBJ1-5; possible D gene TRBD1, 6 bases. The CDR3 length is 14 residues. Germline V CDR1 and CDR2: WSHSY, SAAADI. V lost 5 bases and J lost 3, with 11 bases in between. For the CDR3, the DNA is TGCGCCAGCAGTAACGGACAGTTCAATCAGCCCCAGCATTTT. Translating it yields CASSNGQFNQPQHF.

This chain uses TRBV30 with TRBJ1-1; TRBD1 aligns across 7 bases. V trimming: 1 base; J trimming: 3 bases; junction bases outside the gene matches: 2. CDR3 length: 13 amino acids. The germline V gene encodes CDR1 GTSNPN and CDR2 SVGIG (reference sequence). The CDR3 bases are TGTGCCTGGAGTGACGGGACAGACACTGAAGCTTTCTTT. This codes for CAWSDGTDTEAFF.

The chain is built from TRBV4-1 and TRBJ1-1; the D gene is possibly TRBD1 (6 bases). Germline loops: CDR1 MGHRA, CDR2 YSYEKL. This CDR3 has 15 residues. V was shortened by 3 bases and J by 6 bases, with 17 bases between the two germline ends. This chain's CDR3 is CASSHEKGGRSEAFF. The CDR3 DNA reads as TGCGCCAGCAGCCACGAAAAGGGGGGGAGGTCTGAAGCTTTCTTT.

The CDR3 DNA reads as TGTGCCAGCAGCTTAGGTGCGGATCAGCCCCAGCATTTT. Protein product: CASSLGADQPQHF. The chain links TRBV7-2 to TRBJ1-5; no clear D. The germline V gene encodes CDR1 SGHTA and CDR2 FQGNSA. Trimming pared 1 base from V and 5 bases from J, leaving 6 bases between. CDR3 size: 13 residues.

This rearrangement joins TRBV6-5 to TRBJ1-5; D ambiguous. In germline, CDR1 is MNHEY, CDR2 SVGAGI. The CDR3 length is 15 residues. The germline V and J ends were trimmed by 10 bases and 0 bases, with 16 bases remaining between them. CDR3 protein: CATQRGQYSNQPQHF. In nucleotides, the CDR3 is TGTGCCACCCAACGAGGCCAGTATAGCAATCAGCCCCAGCATTTT.

This sequence joins TRBV27 and TRBJ2-7; 8 positions match TRBD2. This CDR3 is 13 amino acids long. Losses at the gene ends were 6 bases for V and 2 bases for J; bases not matched to a gene: 3. CDR1 and CDR2 (germline): MNHEY, SMNVEV (reference sequence). As DNA, the CDR3 is TGTGCCAGCAGCCAGCGGGGGCCCTACGAGCAGTACGTC. It codes for CASSQRGPYEQYV.

The chain recombines TRBV7-2 with TRBJ1-2; TRBD1 matches at 9 bases. The germline V gene encodes CDR1 SGHTA and CDR2 FQGNSA. The CDR3 consists of 15 residues. After removal of 4 bases from V and 6 bases from J, the junction contained 9 bases not matched to a gene. The CDR3 DNA reads TGTGCCAGCAGCTCATCCGGGACAGGGAGGCATGGCTACACCTTC. Amino acid sequence: CASSSSGTGRHGYTF.

The V call is TRBV7-2, the J call TRBJ1-2; 7 bases are shared with TRBD1. V lost 0 bases, J lost 6 bases, and 4 bases stayed unmatched. This CDR3 is 14 amino acids long. Germline lookup yields CDR1 SGHTA and CDR2 FQGNSA. CDR3 nucleotide sequence: TGTGCCAGCAGCTTAGCACGACAGGGAGATGGCTACACCTTC. Protein sequence: CASSLARQGDGYTF.

The chain is built from TRBV5-1 and TRBJ2-3; TRBD1 agrees at 10 bases. Germline V gives CDR1 SGHRS, CDR2 YFSETQ. The CDR3 has 15 residues. V shed 0 bases and J 5 bases; nucleotides not matched to a gene: 3. CDR3 sequence (DNA): TGCGCCAGCAGCTTGGGACAGGGGGCTGTAGATACGCAGTATTTT. It encodes CASSLGQGAVDTQYF.

J is TRBJ1-2 and V is TRBV6-5, with 7 bases fitting TRBD1. Losses at the gene ends were 4 bases for V and 8 bases for J; bases not matched to a gene: 4. The CDR3 consists of 12 residues. Looked up from germline, CDR1 is MNHEY and CDR2 is SVGAGI. CDR3 protein: CASSFGDSGYTF. The CDR3 DNA reads TGTGCCAGCAGTTTTGGGGACAGCGGCTACACCTTC.

The V call is TRBV9, the J call TRBJ2-7; TRBD1 aligns across 8 bases. Germline V gene data show CDR1 as SGDLS and CDR2 as YYNGEE. With V trimmed by 3 bases and J by 2 bases, 7 bases remained unmatched. The CDR3 has 15 residues. The CDR3 sequence: CASSGGQGRPYEQYF. The CDR3 DNA reads TGTGCCAGCAGCGGCGGACAGGGTCGTCCCTACGAGCAGTACTTC.

The V gene is TRBV24-1, the J gene TRBJ2-1; TRBD2 agrees at 10 bases. CDR1 is KGHDR, CDR2 SFDVKD, per germline. This CDR3 has 14 amino acids. V shed 9 bases and J 5 bases; nucleotides not matched to a gene: 6. The CDR3 reads CATARTSGNNEQFF. Written as DNA, the CDR3 is TGTGCCACCGCCCGGACTAGCGGCAACAATGAGCAGTTCTTC.

This sequence joins TRBV7-2 and TRBJ1-5, with 7 bases fitting TRBD1. The CDR3 has 15 amino acids. V lost 5 bases to trimming and J lost 3 bases; unmatched junction nucleotides: 7. In germline, CDR1 is SGHTA, CDR2 FQGNSA. In nucleotides, the CDR3 is TGTGCCAGCAGCCTCGAGGGACAGCCCAATCAGCCCCAGCATTTT. This codes for CASSLEGQPNQPQHF. Variable domain in full (rest from reference TRBV7-2 and TRBJ1-5): GAGVSQSPSNKVTEKGKDVELRCDPISGHTALYWYRQSLGQGLEFLIYFQGNSAPDKSGLPSDRFSAERTGGSVSTLTIQRTQQEDSAVYLCASSLEGQPNQPQHFGDGTRLSIL.

The J gene is TRBJ1-1, the V gene TRBV18; D is perhaps TRBD1 (6 bases). Trimming left V 1 base short and J 1 base short, with 16 bases between. Germline CDR1 and CDR2: KGHSH and LQKENI. The CDR3 runs 17 residues. For the CDR3, the DNA is TGTGCCAGCTCACCACACACTCCGGACAGCCCGAACACTGAAGCTTTCTTT. Translation gives CASSPHTPDSPNTEAFF. The whole variable domain, remainder taken from reference TRBV18 and TRBJ1-1, is NAGVMQNPRHLVRRRGQEARLRCSPMKGHSHVYWYRQLPEEGLKFMVYLQKENIIDESGMPKERFSAEFPKEGPSILRIQQVVRGDSAAYFCASSPHTPDSPNTEAFFGQGTRLTVV.

As for this clone: A read error may account for a junction end that differs from germline. V usage is TRBV28 and J usage is TRBJ1-2, with 12 bases lining up with TRBD1. Germline assignment: CDR1 MDHEN and CDR2 SYDVKM. The CDR3 totals 14 residues. Here the CDR3 reads CASSSPGQGALFGF. As DNA, the CDR3 is TGTGCCAGCAGTTCACCGGGACAGGGGGCCCTTTTTGGCTTC.

The chain's CDR3 is CASSKAPRDSSGNTIYF. CDR3 sequence (DNA): TGTGCCAGTAGTAAGGCCCCTCGGGACAGCTCTGGAAACACCATATATTTT. This sequence joins TRBV19 and TRBJ1-3; 7 nucleotides agree with TRBD1. Germline values: CDR1 LNHDA, CDR2 SQIVND (reference sequence). J was trimmed by 0 bases and V by 4 bases; bases with no gene match: 9. This CDR3 has 17 amino acids.